The text below deals with one T cell receptor beta chain. Its antigen is undetermined. This CDR3 is built from 12 residues. Germline V gene sequence: CDR1 GTSNPN, CDR2 SVGIG (reference sequence). Trimming removed 5 bases at V and 9 bases at J, with 11 bases between. The sample originates from a study of T cell responses to AZD1222 COVID-19 vaccine. Whole-study findings and limits: Increases in Spike-specific TCR breadth and depth were seen after two AZD1222 doses.

TCRdb keeps only in-frame clones here, not all; method: immunoSEQ multiplex PCR. Among around 170,000 clones, about nine tenths were seen once, and the ten largest hold approximately 1.5%. The V call is TRBV30, the J call TRBJ1-6; no reliable D call. This clonotype was obtained from an adult in good health. Source: peripheral blood, taken on day 0 of AZD1222 vaccination. For the CDR3, the DNA is TGTGCCTGGGCCCGAAGGAGTTCACCCCTCCACTTT. Translating gives CAWARRSSPLHF.